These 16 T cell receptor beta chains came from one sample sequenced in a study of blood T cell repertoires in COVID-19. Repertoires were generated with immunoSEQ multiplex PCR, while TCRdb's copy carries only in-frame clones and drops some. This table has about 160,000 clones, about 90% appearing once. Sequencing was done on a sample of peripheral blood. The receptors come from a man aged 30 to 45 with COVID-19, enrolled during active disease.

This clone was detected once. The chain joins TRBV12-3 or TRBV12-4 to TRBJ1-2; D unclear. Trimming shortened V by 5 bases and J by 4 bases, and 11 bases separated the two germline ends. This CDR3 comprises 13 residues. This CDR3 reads CASSTRRGYGYTF. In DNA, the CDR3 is TGTGCCAGCAGTACTCGACGAGGCTATGGCTACACCTTC.

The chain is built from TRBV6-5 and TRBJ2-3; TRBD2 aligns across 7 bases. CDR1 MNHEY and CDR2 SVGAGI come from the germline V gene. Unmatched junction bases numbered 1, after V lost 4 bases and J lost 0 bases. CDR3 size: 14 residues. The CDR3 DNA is TGTGCCAGCAGTTTCGGGGGGAGCACAGATACGCAGTATTTT. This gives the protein CASSFGGSTDTQYF.

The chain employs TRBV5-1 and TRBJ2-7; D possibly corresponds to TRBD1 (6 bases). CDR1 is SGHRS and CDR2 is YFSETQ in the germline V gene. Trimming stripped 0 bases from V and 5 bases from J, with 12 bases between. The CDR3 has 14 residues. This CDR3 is CASSLEQGNHEQYF. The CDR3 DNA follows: TGCGCCAGCAGCTTGGAACAGGGAAACCACGAGCAGTACTTC.

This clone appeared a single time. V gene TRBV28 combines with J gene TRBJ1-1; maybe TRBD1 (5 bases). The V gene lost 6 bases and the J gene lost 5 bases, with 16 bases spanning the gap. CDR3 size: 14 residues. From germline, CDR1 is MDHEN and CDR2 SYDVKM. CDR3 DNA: TGTGCCAGCAGACAACGGACATATGGGACTGAAGCTTTCTTT. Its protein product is CASRQRTYGTEAFF. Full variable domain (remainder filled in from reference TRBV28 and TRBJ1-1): DVKVTQSSRYLVKRTGEKVFLECVQDMDHENMFWYRQDPGLGLRLIYFSYDVKMKEKGDIPEGYSVSREKKERFSLILESASTNQTSMYLCASRQRTYGTEAFFGQGTRLTVV.

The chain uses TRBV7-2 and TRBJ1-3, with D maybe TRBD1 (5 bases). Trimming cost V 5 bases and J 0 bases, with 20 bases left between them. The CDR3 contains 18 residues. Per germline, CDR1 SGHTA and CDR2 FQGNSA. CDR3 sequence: CASSPGQGARGSGNTIYF. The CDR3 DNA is TGTGCCAGCAGCCCCGGGCAGGGTGCAAGAGGCTCTGGAAACACCATATATTTT. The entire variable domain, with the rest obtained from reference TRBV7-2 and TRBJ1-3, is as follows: GAGVSQSPSNKVTEKGKDVELRCDPISGHTALYWYRQSLGQGLEFLIYFQGNSAPDKSGLPSDRFSAERTGGSVSTLTIQRTQQEDSAVYLCASSPGQGARGSGNTIYFGEGSWLTVV.

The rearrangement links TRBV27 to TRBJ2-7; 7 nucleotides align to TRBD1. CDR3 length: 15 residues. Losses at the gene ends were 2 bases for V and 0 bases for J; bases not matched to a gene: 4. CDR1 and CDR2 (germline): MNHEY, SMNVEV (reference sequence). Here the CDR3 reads CASSLSRDSSYEQYF. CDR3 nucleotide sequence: TGTGCCAGCAGTTTAAGTAGGGACAGCTCCTACGAGCAGTACTTC.

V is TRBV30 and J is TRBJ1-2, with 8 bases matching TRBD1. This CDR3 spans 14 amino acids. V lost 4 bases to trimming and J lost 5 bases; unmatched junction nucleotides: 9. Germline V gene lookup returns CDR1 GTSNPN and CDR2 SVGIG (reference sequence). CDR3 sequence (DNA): TGTGCCTGGAACTTAAACAGGGGGGGATATGGCTACACCTTC. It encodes CAWNLNRGGYGYTF. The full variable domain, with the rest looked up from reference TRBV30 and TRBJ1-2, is SQTIHQWPATLVQPVGSPLSLECTVEGTSNPNLYWYRQAAGRGLQLLFYSVGIGQISSEVPQNLSASRPQDRQFILSSKKLLLSDSGFYLCAWNLNRGGYGYTFGSGTRLTVV.

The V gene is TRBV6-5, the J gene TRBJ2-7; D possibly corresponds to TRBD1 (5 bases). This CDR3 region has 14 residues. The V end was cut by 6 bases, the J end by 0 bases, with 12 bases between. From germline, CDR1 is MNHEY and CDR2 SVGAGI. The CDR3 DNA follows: TGTGCCAGCAGAATACAGGAAAGCTCCTACGAGCAGTACTTC. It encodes CASRIQESSYEQYF.

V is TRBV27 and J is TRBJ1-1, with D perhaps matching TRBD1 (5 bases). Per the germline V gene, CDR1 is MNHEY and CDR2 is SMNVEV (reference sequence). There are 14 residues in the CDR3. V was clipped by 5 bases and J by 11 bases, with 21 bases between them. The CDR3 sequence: CASSPEHPTGNAFF. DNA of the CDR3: TGTGCCAGCAGTCCAGAACATCCAACAGGTAACGCTTTCTTT.

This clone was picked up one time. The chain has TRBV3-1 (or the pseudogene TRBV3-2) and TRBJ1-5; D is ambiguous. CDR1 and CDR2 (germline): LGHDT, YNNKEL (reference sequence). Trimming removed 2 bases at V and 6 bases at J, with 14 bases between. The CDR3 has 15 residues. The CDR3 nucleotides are TGTGCCAGCAGCCAAACCACCGGGGTCTCTCAGCCCCAGCATTTT. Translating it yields CASSQTTGVSQPQHF.

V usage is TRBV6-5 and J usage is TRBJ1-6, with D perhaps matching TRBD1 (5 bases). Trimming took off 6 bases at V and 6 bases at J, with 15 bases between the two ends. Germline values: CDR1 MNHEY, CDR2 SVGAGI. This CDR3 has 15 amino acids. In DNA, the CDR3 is TGTGCCAGCAGCCGTCCAGGCGGGGGTAATTCACCCCTCCACTTT. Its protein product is CASSRPGGGNSPLHF.

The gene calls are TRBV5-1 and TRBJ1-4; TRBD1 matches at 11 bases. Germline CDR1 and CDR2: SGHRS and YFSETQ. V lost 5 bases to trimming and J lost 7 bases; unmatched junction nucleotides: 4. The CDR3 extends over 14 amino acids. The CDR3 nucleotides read TGCGCCAGCAGTCGGACAGGGGGCCCTGAAAAACTGTTTTTT. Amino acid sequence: CASSRTGGPEKLFF.

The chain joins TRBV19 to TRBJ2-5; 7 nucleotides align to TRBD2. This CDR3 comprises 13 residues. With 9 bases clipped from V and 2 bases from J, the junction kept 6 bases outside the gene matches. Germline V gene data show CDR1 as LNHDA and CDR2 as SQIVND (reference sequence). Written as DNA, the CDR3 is TGTGCCAGCGGAGCGGGGATGCAAGAGACCCAGTACTTC. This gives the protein CASGAGMQETQYF.

The DNA of the CDR3 is TGTGCCAGCAGCCCCCGGGGAGGGGGAAGTACTGAAAAACTGTTTTTT. It yields the protein CASSPRGGGSTEKLFF. This sequence joins TRBV3-1 (or the pseudogene TRBV3-2) and TRBJ1-4, with D perhaps TRBD1 (6 bases). CDR1 is LGHDT, CDR2 YNNKEL, per germline (reference sequence). The CDR3 is 16 amino acids. V lost 4 bases, J lost 7 bases, and 19 bases lay in between.

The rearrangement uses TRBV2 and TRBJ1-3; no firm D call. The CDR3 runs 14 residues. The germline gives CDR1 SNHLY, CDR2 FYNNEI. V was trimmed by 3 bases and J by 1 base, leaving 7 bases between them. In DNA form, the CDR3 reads TGTGCCAGCAGTGACGAGGTTTCTGGAAACACCATATATTTT. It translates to CASSDEVSGNTIYF.

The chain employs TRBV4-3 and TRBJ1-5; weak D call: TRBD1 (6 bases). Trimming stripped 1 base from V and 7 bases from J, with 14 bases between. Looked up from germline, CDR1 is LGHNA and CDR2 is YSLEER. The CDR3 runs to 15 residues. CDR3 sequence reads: CASSQVAGDYQPQHF. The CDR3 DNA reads TGCGCCAGCAGCCAAGTCGCAGGGGATTACCAGCCCCAGCATTTT.